These T cell receptor beta chains were read from a single sample in a study of T cell responses to AZD1222 COVID-19 vaccine. Using immunoSEQ multiplex PCR, the repertoire was profiled, and TCRdb retains in-frame clones only, with some absent. The sample holds 130,000 or so clones, around 94% seen once. The specimen comprised peripheral blood, sampled on day 0 of AZD1222 vaccination. Receptors originate from an adult in good health. Each CDR3 is given with its conserved first and last residue. A D gene is named only where the DNA matches it firmly. The listing skips clone size in some rows; elsewhere it reads once, few, many or a size class.

size: -
D: -
V: TRBV5-6
J: TRBJ2-7
CDR3: CASSLKGLLSYEQYF
DNA: TGTGCCAGCAGCTTAAAGGGACTGCTCTCCTACGAGCAGTACTTC

size: -
D: -
V: TRBV21-1
J: TRBJ1-2
CDR3: CASRLLDRSNYGYTF
DNA: TGTGCCAGCCGGCTACTGGACAGGAGTAACTATGGCTACACCTTC

size: -
D: TRBD2
V: TRBV5-4
J: TRBJ2-1
CDR3: CASSRKLAGGPDEQFF
DNA: TGTGCCAGCAGCCGCAAACTAGCGGGAGGGCCCGATGAGCAGTTCTTC

size: -
D: -
V: TRBV2
J: TRBJ2-1
CDR3: CASRITGSSYNEQFF
DNA: TGTGCCAGCAGGATAACCGGGAGCTCCTACAATGAGCAGTTCTTC

size: -
D: -
V: TRBV28
J: TRBJ1-2
CDR3: CASRVGVGYTF
DNA: TGTGCCAGCAGGGTGGGGGTTGGCTACACCTTC

size: -
D: -
V: TRBV9
J: TRBJ1-3
CDR3: CASSVSGWSGNTIYF
DNA: TGTGCCAGCAGCGTAAGCGGGTGGTCGGGAAACACCATATATTTT

size: -
D: -
V: TRBV16
J: TRBJ1-4
CDR3: CASSQSGPLWEKLFF
DNA: TGTGCCAGCAGCCAATCAGGGCCCTTGTGGGAAAAACTGTTTTTT

size: -
D: -
V: TRBV3-1/TRBV3-2
J: TRBJ1-1
CDR3: CASSQEGSEAFF
DNA: TGTGCCAGCAGCCAAGAGGGGTCTGAAGCTTTCTTT

size: once
D: TRBD2
V: TRBV2
J: TRBJ2-7
CDR3: CASTQREGPYEQYF
DNA: TGTGCCAGCACCCAGCGGGAGGGCCCCTACGAGCAGTACTTC

size: -
D: -
V: TRBV9
J: TRBJ1-4
CDR3: CASSVGPGSLGVEKLFF
DNA: TGTGCCAGCAGCGTAGGTCCCGGGTCCCTTGGGGTTGAAAAACTGTTTTTT

size: -
D: -
V: TRBV9
J: TRBJ1-1
CDR3: CASSVGPTNTEAFF
DNA: TGTGCCAGCAGCGTAGGACCCACGAACACTGAAGCTTTCTTT

size: -
D: -
V: TRBV7-9
J: TRBJ2-6
CDR3: CASSLELGSGANVLTF
DNA: TGTGCCAGCAGCTTAGAATTGGGGTCTGGGGCCAACGTCCTGACTTTC

size: -
D: -
V: TRBV5-6
J: TRBJ1-5
CDR3: CASSPGSNQPQHF
DNA: TGTGCCAGCAGCCCAGGTTCCAATCAGCCCCAGCATTTT

size: -
D: -
V: TRBV7-9
J: TRBJ2-2
CDR3: CASSPGELFF
DNA: TGTGCCAGCAGCCCCGGGGAGCTGTTTTTT

size: once
D: TRBD1
V: TRBV5-1
J: TRBJ1-1
CDR3: CASSSGGWEAFF
DNA: TGCGCCAGCAGCTCAGGGGGCTGGGAAGCTTTCTTT

size: -
D: -
V: TRBV15
J: TRBJ2-1
CDR3: CATSRSLGGAYNEQFF
DNA: TGTGCCACCAGCAGATCCTTAGGGGGAGCCTACAATGAGCAGTTCTTC

size: -
D: -
V: TRBV28
J: TRBJ1-2
CDR3: CASSPELEISYGYTF
DNA: TGTGCCAGCAGTCCCGAGCTAGAGATATCCTATGGCTACACCTTC

size: -
D: TRBD1
V: TRBV19
J: TRBJ1-5
CDR3: CASNPGQHNREPQHF
DNA: TGTGCCAGCAATCCGGGACAGCATAACAGAGAGCCCCAGCATTTT

size: -
D: TRBD1
V: TRBV6-6
J: TRBJ2-7
CDR3: CASSRGDRTYEQYF
DNA: TGTGCCAGCAGTAGGGGGGACAGGACCTACGAGCAGTACTTC

size: -
D: TRBD2
V: TRBV29-1
J: TRBJ2-2
CDR3: CSVGAGDRPGELFF
DNA: TGCAGCGTTGGTGCGGGAGATCGTCCCGGGGAGCTGTTTTTT

size: -
D: -
V: TRBV30
J: TRBJ1-5
CDR3: CAWGLQGGNQPQHF
DNA: TGTGCCTGGGGGCTACAGGGAGGCAATCAGCCCCAGCATTTT

size: -
D: TRBD1
V: TRBV4-1
J: TRBJ1-5
CDR3: CASAPAGGQGFQPQHF
DNA: TGCGCCAGCGCCCCCGCCGGGGGACAGGGTTTTCAGCCCCAGCATTTT

size: -
D: -
V: TRBV15
J: TRBJ2-2
CDR3: CATSPGLANTGELFF
DNA: TGTGCCACCAGCCCCGGGCTCGCGAACACCGGGGAGCTGTTTTTT

size: -
D: -
V: TRBV3-1/TRBV3-2
J: TRBJ1-5
CDR3: CASSQANQPQHF
DNA: TGTGCCAGCAGCCAAGCCAATCAGCCCCAGCATTTT

size: -
D: TRBD1
V: TRBV2
J: TRBJ2-1
CDR3: CASSLQGIDEQFF
DNA: TGTGCCAGCAGCCTACAGGGGATCGATGAGCAGTTCTTC

size: once
D: -
V: TRBV2
J: TRBJ2-1
CDR3: CASRGTDTLNEQFF
DNA: TGTGCCAGCAGAGGGACGGACACATTAAATGAGCAGTTCTTC

size: -
D: TRBD1
V: TRBV7-4
J: TRBJ2-7
CDR3: CASSFDPPQGCEQYF
DNA: TGTGCCAGCAGCTTCGATCCCCCACAGGGGTGCGAGCAGTACTTC

size: -
D: -
V: TRBV28
J: TRBJ1-3
CDR3: CASSSRGGNSGNTIYF
DNA: TGTGCCAGCAGTTCTCGAGGGGGTAACTCTGGAAACACCATATATTTT

size: -
D: -
V: TRBV6-6
J: TRBJ2-7
CDR3: CASSYLQSYEQYF
DNA: TGTGCCAGCAGTTACTTACAGTCCTACGAGCAGTACTTC

size: -
D: TRBD1
V: TRBV5-1
J: TRBJ1-6
CDR3: CASSLGTERGSSPLHF
DNA: TGCGCCAGCAGCTTAGGGACAGAGCGGGGATCCTCACCCCTCCACTTT

size: -
D: -
V: TRBV7-4
J: TRBJ1-2
CDR3: CASSKQINYGYTF
DNA: TGTGCCAGCAGCAAACAGATTAACTATGGCTACACCTTC

size: -
D: -
V: TRBV12-5
J: TRBJ2-1
CDR3: CASGFLALSSYNEQFF
DNA: TGTGCTAGTGGTTTCCTAGCGCTGAGCTCCTACAATGAGCAGTTCTTC

size: -
D: -
V: TRBV12-3/TRBV12-4
J: TRBJ2-3
CDR3: CASSLTDTQYF
DNA: TGTGCCAGCAGTTTAACAGATACGCAGTATTTT

size: -
D: -
V: TRBV6-7
J: TRBJ2-1
CDR3: CASSYPGQVSYNEQFF
DNA: TGTGCCAGCAGTTATCCGGGGCAGGTCTCCTACAATGAGCAGTTCTTC

size: -
D: -
V: TRBV7-9
J: TRBJ1-3
CDR3: CASSLFVASGNTIYF
DNA: TGTGCCAGCAGCTTATTTGTGGCCTCTGGAAACACCATATATTTT

size: -
D: TRBD2
V: TRBV2
J: TRBJ2-1
CDR3: CASRGLAGGEQFF
DNA: TGTGCCAGCAGGGGACTAGCGGGAGGAGAGCAGTTCTTC

size: -
D: -
V: TRBV4-1
J: TRBJ1-1
CDR3: CASSQGQAMNTEAFF
DNA: TGCGCCAGCAGCCAAGGGCAGGCTATGAACACTGAAGCTTTCTTT

size: -
D: TRBD1
V: TRBV2
J: TRBJ1-2
CDR3: CASSLSGTVYGYTF
DNA: TGTGCCAGCAGCTTATCCGGGACAGTTTATGGCTACACCTTC

size: -
D: -
V: TRBV6-2/TRBV6-3
J: TRBJ1-5
CDR3: CASSSPDIYLQPQHF
DNA: TGTGCCAGCAGTTCGCCAGACATATACCTCCAGCCCCAGCATTTT

size: -
D: TRBD2
V: TRBV7-9
J: TRBJ2-3
CDR3: CASSLRLAGPSTDTQYF
DNA: TGTGCCAGCAGCTTACGACTAGCGGGACCTAGCACAGATACGCAGTATTTT

size: -
D: TRBD2
V: TRBV9
J: TRBJ2-1
CDR3: CASSEGLATYNEQFF
DNA: TGTGCCAGCAGCGAGGGACTAGCTACCTACAATGAGCAGTTCTTC

size: -
D: -
V: TRBV4-3
J: TRBJ2-3
CDR3: CASSQGRGANTQYF
DNA: TGCGCCAGCAGCCAAGGCCGAGGGGCCAATACGCAGTATTTT

size: -
D: -
V: TRBV19
J: TRBJ1-1
CDR3: CASSIFLSGANTEAFF
DNA: TGTGCCAGTAGTATTTTTTTGTCAGGGGCGAACACTGAAGCTTTCTTT

size: -
D: -
V: TRBV12-3/TRBV12-4
J: TRBJ2-5
CDR3: CASTEWGEETQYF
DNA: TGTGCCAGCACCGAGTGGGGGGAAGAGACCCAGTACTTC

size: once
D: -
V: TRBV7-2
J: TRBJ2-5
CDR3: CASSMRTRRGAETQYF
DNA: TGTGCCAGCAGCATGCGGACGAGGAGGGGCGCGGAGACCCAGTACTTC

size: -
D: -
V: TRBV11-2
J: TRBJ1-3
CDR3: CASSLGVSGNTIYF
DNA: TGTGCCAGCAGCTTAGGGGTATCGGGAAACACCATATATTTT

size: -
D: -
V: TRBV5-5
J: TRBJ2-1
CDR3: CASSLGASSYNEQFF
DNA: TGTGCCAGCAGCTTGGGGGCCAGCTCCTACAATGAGCAGTTCTTC

size: -
D: -
V: TRBV3-1/TRBV3-2
J: TRBJ1-6
CDR3: CASSQNSYNSPLHF
DNA: TGTGCCAGCAGCCAGAACAGTTATAATTCACCCCTCCACTTT

size: few
D: -
V: TRBV29-1
J: TRBJ2-1
CDR3: CSSGGNEQFF
DNA: TGCAGCTCCGGAGGCAATGAGCAGTTCTTC

size: -
D: -
V: TRBV2
J: TRBJ1-6
CDR3: CASSRPGRDSPLHF
DNA: TGTGCCAGCAGTCGACCCGGTAGGGATTCACCCCTCCACTTT

size: once
D: TRBD1
V: TRBV7-9
J: TRBJ2-7
CDR3: CASSSSGTGTYEQYF
DNA: TGTGCCAGCAGCTCCAGTGGGACAGGGACCTACGAGCAGTACTTC

size: -
D: -
V: TRBV9
J: TRBJ1-4
CDR3: CASSPGGVTNEKLFF
DNA: TGTGCCAGCAGCCCCGGTGGGGTAACTAATGAAAAACTGTTTTTT

size: -
D: -
V: TRBV30
J: TRBJ2-1
CDR3: CAWSVPYGLNEQFF
DNA: TGTGCCTGGAGTGTGCCCTACGGGCTCAATGAGCAGTTCTTC

size: -
D: -
V: TRBV29-1
J: TRBJ2-7
CDR3: CSVGGYYEQYF
DNA: TGCAGCGTTGGGGGATACTACGAGCAGTACTTC

size: -
D: -
V: TRBV19
J: TRBJ2-5
CDR3: CASRRRAQETQYF
DNA: TGTGCCAGTAGAAGGAGGGCCCAAGAGACCCAGTACTTC

size: -
D: -
V: TRBV3-1/TRBV3-2
J: TRBJ1-1
CDR3: CASSQVRGSMNTEAFF
DNA: TGTGCCAGCAGCCAAGTGAGGGGGTCTATGAACACTGAAGCTTTCTTT

size: -
D: -
V: TRBV2
J: TRBJ2-3
CDR3: CASSDRQGGDTQYF
DNA: TGTGCCAGCAGCGATAGGCAGGGCGGAGATACGCAGTATTTT

size: -
D: -
V: TRBV11-2
J: TRBJ1-1
CDR3: CASSPFGNTEAFF
DNA: TGTGCCAGCAGCCCGTTTGGCAACACTGAAGCTTTCTTT

size: once
D: TRBD1
V: TRBV18
J: TRBJ1-1
CDR3: CASSPPTGISTEAFF
DNA: TGTGCCAGCTCACCGCCGACAGGGATTAGCACTGAAGCTTTCTTT

size: -
D: TRBD2
V: TRBV29-1
J: TRBJ2-1
CDR3: CSVEGGLAGTYNEQFF
DNA: TGCAGCGTTGAAGGAGGACTAGCGGGAACCTACAATGAGCAGTTCTTC